The 31 T cell receptor beta chains listed next were all sequenced from one sample in a study. TCRdb re-derived calls from the RT-PCR reads in MiXCR, one entry per CDR3 protein. Seen here are around 700,000 distinct CDR3 sequences, approximately 15% observed once, and the top ten hold 3% to 4.5%. Sequences were obtained from memory CD4+ T cells from blood. The source is a female donor in good health, serving as a healthy control.

The table lists this clonotype with a count of one. The chain has TRBV6-2 or TRBV6-3 and TRBJ2-3; 8 nucleotides line up with TRBD1. J lost 2 bases, V lost 5 bases, and 9 bases had no gene match. CDR3 length: 16 residues. From germline, CDR1 is MNHEY and CDR2 SVGEGT. Written as DNA, the CDR3 is TGTGCCAGCAGTCCGTATGACAGGGGCATCACAGATACGCAGTATTTT. It encodes CASSPYDRGITDTQYF.

This clonotype showed up just a few times. The rearrangement joins TRBV6-5 to TRBJ1-6; 7 positions match TRBD1. The length of the CDR3 is 15 residues. The V gene's germline CDR1 is MNHEY and CDR2 SVGAGI. Unmatched junction bases numbered 5, after V lost 7 bases and J lost 2 bases. CDR3 region: CASTEGAAYNSPLHF. The CDR3 DNA reads as TGTGCCAGCACCGAGGGGGCAGCCTATAATTCACCCCTCCACTTT.

This clonotype appeared many times. The chain uses TRBV12-3 or TRBV12-4 and TRBJ1-3; D gene ambiguous. V was cut by 0 bases and J by 0 bases, with 6 bases left in between. The CDR3 loop spans 15 amino acids. The CDR3: CASSLAVISGNTIYF. The CDR3 DNA follows: TGTGCCAGCAGTTTAGCGGTTATCTCTGGAAACACCATATATTTT.

This clonotype has ten or more counts. The chain links TRBV20-1 to TRBJ2-4; the D is unclear. CDR1 and CDR2 from the germline V gene are DFQATT and SNEGSKA (reference sequence). V was shortened by 0 bases and J by 4 bases, with 13 bases between the two germline ends. The CDR3 has 15 amino acids. CDR3 amino acids: CSARDPRALKNIQYF. As DNA, the CDR3 is TGCAGTGCTAGAGATCCCCGGGCCCTGAAAAACATTCAGTACTTC.

This clonotype was counted many times. V usage is TRBV5-1 and J usage is TRBJ2-2; D may be TRBD1 or TRBD2 (5 bases each). The CDR3 spans 14 residues. Per germline, CDR1 SGHRS and CDR2 YFSETQ. Trimming took off 4 bases at V and 2 bases at J, with 9 bases between the two ends. The CDR3 protein is CASSKGPNTGELFF. The CDR3 region has the DNA TGCGCCAGCAGCAAGGGACCTAACACCGGGGAGCTGTTTTTT.

Ten or more counts support this clonotype. The chain joins TRBV20-1 to TRBJ2-7; tentative D call: TRBD2 (7 bases). The V end lost 0 bases, the J end lost 9 bases, and 15 bases lay between the germline ends. CDR1 and CDR2 from the germline V gene are DFQATT and SNEGSKA (reference sequence). The CDR3 runs 13 residues. This CDR3 is CSARDPRGGGQYF. CDR3 DNA sequence: TGCAGTGCTAGAGACCCTCGAGGGGGGGGGCAGTACTTC.

This clonotype has just a few counts. This rearrangement joins TRBV20-1 to TRBJ2-7, with D possibly TRBD2 on 7 matching bases. The V gene lost 7 bases and the J gene lost 6 bases, with 19 bases spanning the gap. Germline lookup yields CDR1 DFQATT and CDR2 SNEGSKA (reference sequence). The CDR3 has 13 residues. The CDR3 sequence: CSGVSRGGGEQYF. CDR3 DNA sequence: TGCAGTGGCGTATCCCGGGGAGGGGGCGAGCAGTACTTC.

This clonotype was picked up many times. The chain joins TRBV11-2 to TRBJ1-3; tentatively, D is TRBD1 (6 bases). Trimming removed 6 bases at V and 4 bases at J, with 7 bases between. The germline V gene has CDR1 SGHAT and CDR2 FQNNGV. The CDR3 totals 12 residues. The CDR3 reads CASRGQGNTIYF. As DNA, the CDR3 is TGTGCCAGCAGAGGACAGGGAAACACCATATATTTT.

V usage is TRBV6-1 and J usage is TRBJ1-1, with D uncertain. V was cut by 6 bases and J by 2 bases, with 10 bases left in between. This CDR3 region has 13 residues. CDR1 MNHNS and CDR2 SASEGT come from the germline V gene. CDR3 residues: CASSGQINTEAFF. CDR3 in DNA: TGTGCCAGCAGCGGTCAAATTAACACTGAAGCTTTCTTT.

The chain uses TRBV7-2 and TRBJ1-3, with a possible D match to TRBD1 (5 bases). Looked up from germline, CDR1 is SGHTA and CDR2 is FQGNSA. V was clipped by 1 base and J by 5 bases, with 15 bases between them. This CDR3 comprises 16 residues. As DNA, the CDR3 is TGTGCCAGCAGCTTAGGACAGATGGATTCTAGAAACACCATATATTTT. Translating gives CASSLGQMDSRNTIYF.

V gene TRBV5-1 combines with J gene TRBJ2-6; D ambiguous. The CDR3 is 15 residues long. Trimming shortened V by 4 bases and J by 2 bases, and 10 bases separated the two germline ends. Germline V lookup: CDR1 SGHRS, CDR2 YFSETQ. The CDR3 sequence: CASSLEEPGANVLTF. Here the CDR3 DNA reads TGCGCCAGCAGCCTTGAGGAACCTGGGGCCAACGTCCTGACTTTC.

This clonotype was observed at least ten times. This chain links TRBV4-3 with TRBJ1-3; the match to TRBD1 covers 8 bases. With V trimmed by 0 bases and J by 4 bases, 8 bases remained unmatched. The CDR3 length is 17 residues. Germline CDR1 reads LGHNA; CDR2 reads YSLEER. CDR3 sequence: CASSQDLQGVVGNTIYF. Here the CDR3 DNA reads TGCGCCAGCAGCCAAGATCTACAGGGGGTGGTGGGAAACACCATATATTTT.

The chain combines TRBV6-1 with TRBJ2-3, with 14 positions matching TRBD2. CDR3 length: 18 residues. CDR1 is MNHNS and CDR2 is SASEGT in the germline V gene. V shed 6 bases, J shed 4 bases, and the junction held 12 bases outside the gene matches. CDR3 sequence: CASSRLAGGPVSSDTQYF. In nucleotides, the CDR3 is TGTGCCAGCAGCAGACTAGCGGGGGGGCCTGTATCATCAGATACGCAGTATTTT.

This clonotype has ten or more counts. The chain's CDR3 is CASSLDGGLYEQYF. DNA of the CDR3: TGTGCCAGCAGCTTAGACGGGGGCCTGTACGAGCAGTACTTC. This chain links TRBV7-2 with TRBJ2-7, with D possibly being TRBD1 or TRBD2 (6 bases each). CDR3 size: 14 residues. V was pared by 1 base and J by 4 bases, with 11 bases between. Germline V CDR1 and CDR2: SGHTA, FQGNSA.

This clonotype appeared many times. The chain couples TRBV6-1 to TRBJ2-7; 9 bases line up with TRBD1. V shed 3 bases and J 7 bases; nucleotides not matched to a gene: 10. Germline V gene lookup returns CDR1 MNHNS and CDR2 SASEGT. The CDR3 is made up of 15 amino acids. The CDR3 protein is CASSEGQGLPGEQYF. The CDR3, as DNA: TGTGCCAGCAGTGAGGGACAGGGCCTCCCTGGGGAGCAGTACTTC.

This clonotype was seen only a few times. The CDR3 sequence: CASSSLSSSSYNEQFF. The DNA of the CDR3 is TGTGCCAGCAGTTCTTTATCGTCAAGCTCCTACAATGAGCAGTTCTTC. The V gene is TRBV28, the J gene TRBJ2-1; D is uncertain. The length of the CDR3 is 16 residues. From germline, CDR1 is MDHEN and CDR2 SYDVKM. V was trimmed by 4 bases and J by 0 bases, leaving 13 bases between them.

This clonotype was found many times. The chain is built from TRBV4-3 and TRBJ2-5, with D possibly being TRBD2 (5 bases). With 0 bases removed from V and 5 bases from J, the gap between germline ends came to 16 bases. CDR1 and CDR2 (germline): LGHNA, YSLEER. The CDR3 has 16 residues. The CDR3 spells CASSQDPPREVETQYF. The DNA of the CDR3 is TGCGCCAGCAGCCAAGATCCACCTCGGGAAGTGGAGACCCAGTACTTC.

The V gene is TRBV4-2, the J gene TRBJ2-6; 9 positions match TRBD1. Germline CDR1 is LGHNA and CDR2 is YNFKEQ. The CDR3 contains 21 residues. The ends lost 3 bases at V and 1 base at J; junction bases unmatched: 16. The CDR3 DNA sequence: TGTGCCAGCAGCCATAAGAGGGGGGGGGACAGGGAATATTCTGGGGCCAACGTCCTGACTTTC. Protein: CASSHKRGGDREYSGANVLTF.

This clonotype was counted between two and nine times. The chain has TRBV28 and TRBJ1-1; D gene ambiguous. Trimming shortened V by 6 bases and J by 1 base, and 15 bases separated the two germline ends. Germline lookup yields CDR1 MDHEN and CDR2 SYDVKM. The CDR3 extends over 15 amino acids. As DNA, the CDR3 is TGTGCCAGCAGATCACCCGGCAGAGGGAACACTGAAGCTTTCTTT. This translates into CASRSPGRGNTEAFF.

This clonotype was recorded at least ten times. Here the CDR3 reads CSAGTDNQPQHF. In DNA form, the CDR3 reads TGCAGCGCCGGGACAGATAATCAGCCCCAGCATTTT. V usage is TRBV29-1 and J usage is TRBJ1-5, with 7 bases aligning to TRBD1. V lost 7 bases to trimming and J lost 4 bases; unmatched junction nucleotides: 4. CDR3 length: 12 amino acids. Germline values: CDR1 SQVTM, CDR2 ANQGSEA.

This clonotype was detected ten times or more. V and J are TRBV6-2 or TRBV6-3 and TRBJ2-7; 9 positions match TRBD2. Germline V gene data show CDR1 as MNHEY and CDR2 as SVGEGT. CDR3 size: 15 residues. The trim removed 6 bases at V and 0 bases at J, leaving 6 bases unmatched. CDR3 region: CASRALAGSSYEQYF. CDR3 nucleotides: TGTGCCAGCAGGGCGCTAGCGGGGAGCTCCTACGAGCAGTACTTC.

This clonotype showed up just a few times. The chain joins TRBV20-1 to TRBJ1-5; D remains ambiguous. This CDR3 is built from 15 residues. Germline CDR1 DFQATT, CDR2 SNEGSKA (reference sequence). V dropped 5 bases and J dropped 0 bases, with 14 bases sitting between them. The CDR3 DNA reads as TGCAGTGCTTCTGCTCTCGGGTATAGCAATCAGCCCCAGCATTTT. Translating it yields CSASALGYSNQPQHF.

This clonotype appeared many times. CDR3 coding DNA: TGCAGTCCCCAGGGACTAGCGGGAGAAAATGAGCAGTTCTTC. It specifies CSPQGLAGENEQFF. The rearrangement joins TRBV20-1 to TRBJ2-1, with TRBD2 matching 14 bases. CDR1 and CDR2 from the germline V gene are DFQATT and SNEGSKA (reference sequence). The CDR3 totals 14 residues. Losses at the gene ends were 8 bases for V and 7 bases for J; bases not matched to a gene: 7.

The chain joins TRBV20-1 to TRBJ2-2; 11 positions match TRBD2. V lost 1 base, J lost 8 bases, and 6 bases stayed unmatched. Germline V CDR1 and CDR2: DFQATT, SNEGSKA (reference sequence). The length of the CDR3 is 15 residues. The CDR3 loop reads CSARGIAGGTGELFF. The CDR3 DNA sequence: TGCAGTGCTAGAGGAATAGCGGGGGGGACGGGGGAGCTGTTTTTT.

There are many counts of this clonotype. This chain links TRBV5-1 with TRBJ1-3; TRBD1 aligns across 8 bases. Trimming took 0 bases from V and 1 from J; bases not matched to a gene: 3. This CDR3 contains 16 residues. Germline V CDR1 and CDR2: SGHRS, YFSETQ. For the CDR3, the DNA is TGCGCCAGCAGCTTGGGACAGGGGACATCTGGAAACACCATATATTTT. Protein sequence: CASSLGQGTSGNTIYF. Supplemented by reference TRBV5-1 and TRBJ1-3, the full variable domain reads KAGVTQTPRYLIKTRGQQVTLSCSPISGHRSVSWYQQTPGQGLQFLFEYFSETQRNKGNFPGRFSGRQFSNSRSEMNVSTLELGDSALYLCASSLGQGTSGNTIYFGEGSWLTVV.

This clonotype was seen ten or more times. The chain links TRBV11-2 to TRBJ2-1; no definite D call. The germline V gene encodes CDR1 SGHAT and CDR2 FQNNGV. V was shortened by 1 base and J by 4 bases, with 11 bases between the two germline ends. This CDR3 has 15 amino acids. The chain's CDR3 is CASSLVGVRYNEQFF. In DNA, the CDR3 is TGTGCCAGCAGCTTAGTCGGCGTCAGGTACAATGAGCAGTTCTTC.

This clonotype was observed a few times. V usage is TRBV2 and J usage is TRBJ2-5, with TRBD2 matching over 8 bases. There are 17 residues in the CDR3. V lost 0 bases to trimming and J lost 4 bases; unmatched junction nucleotides: 10. The V gene's germline CDR1 is SNHLY and CDR2 FYNNEI. The CDR3 region has the DNA TGTGCCAGCAGTGAAGCGCTGGCGGGAGGTGGTCGAGAGACCCAGTACTTC. It yields the protein CASSEALAGGGRETQYF.

V is TRBV28 and J is TRBJ1-5, with D unclear. CDR3 length: 13 residues. Trimming pared 4 bases from V and 4 bases from J, leaving 8 bases between. Germline V lookup: CDR1 MDHEN, CDR2 SYDVKM. CDR3 DNA sequence: TGTGCCAGCAGTTCGTACCTGAATCAGCCCCAGCATTTT. This sequence encodes CASSSYLNQPQHF. The entire variable domain, with the rest obtained from reference TRBV28 and TRBJ1-5, is as follows: DVKVTQSSRYLVKRTGEKVFLECVQDMDHENMFWYRQDPGLGLRLIYFSYDVKMKEKGDIPEGYSVSREKKERFSLILESASTNQTSMYLCASSSYLNQPQHFGDGTRLSIL.

The J gene is TRBJ1-3, the V gene TRBV5-1; 7 nucleotides match TRBD1. This CDR3 has 17 residues. Germline CDR1 reads SGHRS; CDR2 reads YFSETQ. The ends lost 4 bases at V and 0 bases at J; junction bases unmatched: 10. The CDR3 is CASSPSPGQLSGNTIYF. The CDR3 nucleotides read TGCGCCAGCAGCCCCAGTCCGGGACAGCTCTCTGGAAACACCATATATTTT. Based on the CDR3 plus reference TRBV5-1 and TRBJ1-3, the full variable domain is KAGVTQTPRYLIKTRGQQVTLSCSPISGHRSVSWYQQTPGQGLQFLFEYFSETQRNKGNFPGRFSGRQFSNSRSEMNVSTLELGDSALYLCASSPSPGQLSGNTIYFGEGSWLTVV.

This clonotype was recorded a few times. V and J are TRBV7-2 and TRBJ1-5, with 7 bases identical to TRBD1. Unmatched junction bases numbered 10, after V lost 5 bases and J lost 9 bases. This CDR3 spans 14 amino acids. Germline CDR1 reads SGHTA; CDR2 reads FQGNSA. Here the CDR3 reads CASSLSRQGGPQHF. CDR3 in DNA: TGTGCCAGCAGCCTCAGCAGGCAGGGGGGGCCCCAGCATTTT.

The chain joins TRBV5-1 to TRBJ2-2, with unresolved D. The CDR3 sequence is 14 residues long. Germline loops: CDR1 SGHRS, CDR2 YFSETQ. V was shortened by 2 bases and J by 2 bases, with 7 bases between the two germline ends. The CDR3 sequence: CASSFFQNTGELFF. CDR3 bases: TGCGCCAGCAGCTTTTTCCAAAACACCGGGGAGCTGTTTTTT.